This T cell receptor beta chain was sequenced for a study of blood T cell repertoires in COVID-19. Study members were between roughly 18 and 89 years old and lived in about two dozen US regions. This CDR3 has 14 amino acids. Germline values: CDR1 SGHDT, CDR2 YYEEEE. Deletions cut 7 bases from V and 2 bases from J, with 10 bases between. Profiling relied on immunoSEQ multiplex PCR, and the TCRdb table lists in-frame clones only, not all of them. This table has fewer than 300,000 clones, 80% to 90% appearing once. The chain couples TRBV5-6 to TRBJ1-6; D not certain. The material sequenced was PBMCs or T cells enriched from blood (not recorded which). The sequence derives from a woman in her twenties or thirties who had recovered from COVID-19. The CDR3 reads CASGGVAYNSPLHF. The CDR3 region has the DNA TGTGCCAGCGGCGGGGTGGCCTATAATTCACCCCTCCACTTT.